This T cell receptor beta chain originates from a study of shared clonotypes between healthy human individuals. TCRdb's copy holds only in-frame clones and misses some; the assay was immunoSEQ multiplex PCR. The repertoire holds around 500,000 clones, with around 80% as singletons. Without sorting, samples used some 84 million PBMCs for genomic DNA. Germline assignment: CDR1 GTSNPN and CDR2 SVGIG (reference sequence). The CDR3 is 13 amino acids. V dropped 3 bases and J dropped 5 bases, with 11 bases sitting between them. Concerning this clone: With a much larger clone just one base away, this may be a read error.

The chain recombines TRBV30 with TRBJ1-5, with D possibly TRBD1 on 6 matching bases. The clonotype comes from a woman aged 35 to 49 in good health. Some clones in this sample may be carry-over from other donors' samples. Sequenced: PBMCs. In DNA, the CDR3 is TGTGCCTGGAGCAACGGGGGCGATCAGCCCCAGCATTTT. It is translated as CAWSNGGDQPQHF.